These 10 T cell receptor beta chains share one sample of origin, sequenced in a study of blood T cells in healthy people across ages. Primed by a sample-barcoded 5' primer and a J-beta primer mix, a second PCR proceeded for 7 to 11 cycles. TCRdb redid the calling of the 5' RACE reads with MiXCR, one entry per CDR3 protein. This table holds nearly 800,000 distinct CDR3 sequences, more than 20% found once. This same sample was also taken into another study, of T cells of mothers and their children.

Sample: blood. Receptors originate from a boy aged 5-17 years in good health.

The V call is TRBV9, the J call TRBJ1-2; D ambiguous. Germline V lookup: CDR1 SGDLS, CDR2 YYNGEE. Trimming took off 7 bases at V and 4 bases at J, with 14 bases between the two ends. The CDR3 length is 13 residues. The CDR3 loop is CASSREGFYGYTF. The CDR3 region has the DNA TGTGCCAGCTCCCGTGAAGGATTCTATGGCTACACCTTC.

The rearrangement uses TRBV7-2 and TRBJ2-5; D tentatively reads TRBD1 or TRBD2 (7 bases each). CDR3 length: 18 amino acids. Germline assignment: CDR1 SGHTA and CDR2 FQGNSA. The ends were cut back, 0 bases at V and 1 base at J, with 18 bases in the middle. This CDR3 is CASSLAAGPGGTQETQYF. CDR3 sequence (DNA): TGTGCCAGCAGCTTAGCAGCGGGGCCAGGGGGTACCCAAGAGACCCAGTACTTC.

This chain links TRBV28 with TRBJ2-1, with 11 bases identical to TRBD1. The CDR3 length is 15 residues. After removal of 5 bases from V and 4 bases from J, the junction contained 4 bases not matched to a gene. Germline V lookup: CDR1 MDHEN, CDR2 SYDVKM. CDR3 sequence reads: CASSGDRGVYNEQFF. In DNA, the CDR3 is TGTGCCAGCAGTGGGGACAGGGGGGTTTACAATGAGCAGTTCTTC. Filled out from reference TRBV28 and TRBJ2-1, the complete variable domain reads DVKVTQSSRYLVKRTGEKVFLECVQDMDHENMFWYRQDPGLGLRLIYFSYDVKMKEKGDIPEGYSVSREKKERFSLILESASTNQTSMYLCASSGDRGVYNEQFFGPGTRLTVL.

The chain links TRBV7-2 to TRBJ1-6, with D possibly matching TRBD1 (6 bases). The germline V gene encodes CDR1 SGHTA and CDR2 FQGNSA. The CDR3 runs to 13 residues. V was trimmed by 11 bases and J by 7 bases, leaving 15 bases between them. The DNA of the CDR3 is TGTGCCCTCGCAGGGGATTGGAATTCACCCCTCCACTTT. It yields the protein CALAGDWNSPLHF.

This clonotype appeared a few times. The rearrangement joins TRBV30 to TRBJ2-7; D is undetermined. Trimming took off 0 bases at V and 2 bases at J, with 11 bases between the two ends. The V gene's germline CDR1 is GTSNPN and CDR2 SVGIG (reference sequence). The CDR3 runs 14 residues. The CDR3, as DNA: TGTGCCTGGAGTGTAGGGATTGGGACCTACGAGCAGTACTTC. Amino acids: CAWSVGIGTYEQYF. The full variable domain, its missing parts supplied by reference TRBV30 and TRBJ2-7, is SQTIHQWPATLVQPVGSPLSLECTVEGTSNPNLYWYRQAAGRGLQLLFYSVGIGQISSEVPQNLSASRPQDRQFILSSKKLLLSDSGFYLCAWSVGIGTYEQYFGPGTRLTVT.

This clonotype was seen a few times. This chain links TRBV29-1 with TRBJ2-3; 8 bases are a match to TRBD1. This CDR3 is built from 14 residues. Germline V gives CDR1 SQVTM, CDR2 ANQGSEA. V was pared by 1 base and J by 6 bases, with 6 bases of the junction left unmatched. The CDR3 protein is CSVEVRQGTDTQYF. The CDR3, as DNA: TGCAGCGTTGAAGTCAGACAGGGGACGGATACGCAGTATTTT.

This clonotype was seen a handful of times. This chain uses TRBV5-6 with TRBJ1-6; D remains unclear. V was trimmed by 2 bases and J by 7 bases, leaving 7 bases between them. Germline loops: CDR1 SGHDT, CDR2 YYEEEE. This CDR3 is 13 amino acids long. DNA of the CDR3: TGTGCCAGCAGCTTCGCAGGAAATTCACCCCTCCACTTT. The encoded protein is CASSFAGNSPLHF.

This clonotype was counted ten times or more. V is TRBV7-9 and J is TRBJ2-1, with 7 nucleotides matching TRBD2. The J segment lost 7 bases and the V segment lost 3 bases, leaving 12 bases of the junction unmatched. Per the germline V gene, CDR1 is SEHNR and CDR2 is FQNEAQ (reference sequence). This CDR3 is built from 16 residues. CDR3 sequence: CASSLSTGTIANEQFF. The CDR3 nucleotides are TGTGCCAGCAGCTTGTCGACCGGGACTATTGCGAATGAGCAGTTCTTC.

Only a few counts were recorded for this clonotype. One end of the junction fails to match germline, which may point to a read error. This sequence joins TRBV28 and TRBJ1-5; perhaps TRBD1 as D (6 bases). Germline CDR1 reads MDHEN; CDR2 reads SYDVKM. CDR3 length equals 15 residues. The CDR3 sequence: CAGSFIDRTYQPQHF. Here the CDR3 DNA reads TGTGCCGGCAGTTTTATCGACAGGACTTATCAGCCCCAGCATTTT.

This clonotype has more than one count but fewer than ten. The chain couples TRBV6-2 or TRBV6-3 to TRBJ2-1, with no clear D. This CDR3 region has 13 residues. V was clipped by 7 bases and J by 0 bases, with 7 bases between them. CDR1 and CDR2 from the germline V gene are MNHEY and SVGEGT. CDR3 sequence: CASTTDSYNEQFF. CDR3 DNA: TGTGCCAGCACCACGGACTCCTACAATGAGCAGTTCTTC.